This T cell receptor (beta chain) was profiled in a study of cytomegalovirus exposure and HLA in healthy donors. Study-wide points: Cytomegalovirus association was listed for approximately 150 TCR beta chains.

PCR primers comprised 60 Vbeta and 13 Jbeta primers. Assay: immunoSEQ multiplex PCR; the TCRdb copy retains only in-frame clones and omits some. The table lists fewer than 200,000 clones, about 85% of them singletons. Worth noting for this clone: Its antigen is as yet unknown.

Germline values: CDR1 SGHNT, CDR2 YENEEA. The CDR3 is made up of 16 amino acids. Trimming cost V 3 bases and J 8 bases; bases outside gene matches: 11. The sequence was collected from a man under 40 in good health and CMV-seropositive. This sequence joins TRBV11-3 and TRBJ2-2; TRBD1 matches 8 bases. Sequencing used PBMCs. The CDR3 is CASSFGQGASWGELFF. In DNA form, the CDR3 reads TGTGCCAGCAGCTTTGGGCAGGGGGCTTCCTGGGGGGAGCTGTTTTTT.